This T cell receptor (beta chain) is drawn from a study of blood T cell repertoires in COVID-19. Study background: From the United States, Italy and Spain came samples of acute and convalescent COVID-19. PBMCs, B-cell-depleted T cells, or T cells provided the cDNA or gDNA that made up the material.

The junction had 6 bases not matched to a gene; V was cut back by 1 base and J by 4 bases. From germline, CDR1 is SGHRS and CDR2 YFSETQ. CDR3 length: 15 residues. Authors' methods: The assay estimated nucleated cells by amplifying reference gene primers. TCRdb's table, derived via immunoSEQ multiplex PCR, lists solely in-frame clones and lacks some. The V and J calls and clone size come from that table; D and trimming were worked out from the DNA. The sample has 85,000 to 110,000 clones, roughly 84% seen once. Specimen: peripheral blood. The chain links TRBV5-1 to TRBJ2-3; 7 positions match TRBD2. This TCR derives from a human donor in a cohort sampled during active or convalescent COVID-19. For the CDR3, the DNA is TGCGCCAGCAGCTTGCGTGCGGGGAGGGCAGATACGCAGTATTTT. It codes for CASSLRAGRADTQYF.